This entry features one T cell receptor beta chain sequence. The record originates from a study of blood T cell repertoires in COVID-19. The CDR3 is made up of 15 amino acids. Germline V CDR1 and CDR2: MNHEY, SVGEGT. Unmatched junction bases numbered 4, after V lost 4 bases and J lost 4 bases. The table came from immunoSEQ multiplex PCR; TCRdb's copy has only in-frame clones and leaves some out. The table shows about 360,000 clones, with over 70% occurring only once. The origin of this receptor is a young man with active or convalescent COVID-19. The material sequenced was peripheral blood. The chain joins TRBV6-2 or TRBV6-3 to TRBJ2-2; 9 bases fit TRBD2. CDR3 residues: CASSLVAGVTGELFF. The CDR3 region has the DNA TGTGCCAGCAGTTTAGTAGCGGGGGTCACCGGGGAGCTGTTTTTT.